Described below is a single TCR beta chain sequence and its context. This entry is derived from a study of blood T cell repertoires in COVID-19. In the study overall: T cells, B-cell-depleted T cells, or PBMCs provided the cDNA or gDNA that served as material.

Original processing notes: Amplifying reference gene primers gave estimates of nucleated cell counts. Sequencing used immunoSEQ multiplex PCR; TCRdb keeps in-frame clones, though not all of them. The V and J calls and clone size were taken over from that table, and D and trimming were inferred from the DNA. The table has over 200,000 clones, about 91% seen once; the top ten hold around 2.5%. Material for sequencing was peripheral blood. This TCR was sampled from a young adult with COVID-19, enrolled during active disease.

CDR3 protein: CASSQDRVGSGNTIYF. CDR3 sequence (DNA): TGCGCCAGCAGCCAAGACAGGGTTGGCTCTGGAAACACCATATATTTT. The V gene is TRBV4-1, the J gene TRBJ1-3, with D tentatively TRBD1 (5 bases). The CDR3 consists of 16 residues. The ends were cut back, 0 bases at V and 0 bases at J, with 9 bases in the middle. Germline V gene sequence: CDR1 MGHRA, CDR2 YSYEKL.